The 26 T cell receptor beta chains below all came from one sample that was sequenced in a study of blood T cell repertoires in COVID-19. Clones were sequenced by immunoSEQ multiplex PCR, and TCRdb holds only the in-frame ones, with some missing. The sample comprises around 220,000 clones, 87% of which are singletons, and about 6.9% rests with the top ten. Sequencing was done on a sample of PBMCs or T cells enriched from blood (not recorded which). The receptors here all came from a woman aged 25 to 39 with acute COVID-19.

This chain connects TRBV25-1 to TRBJ2-7; D ambiguous. Germline values: CDR1 MGHDK, CDR2 SYGVNS. V was trimmed by 7 bases and J by 3 bases, leaving 13 bases between them. This CDR3 comprises 13 residues. The CDR3, as DNA: TGTGCCAGCACCCACGACATTAACTACGAGCAGTACTTC. Translated: CASTHDINYEQYF.

V gene TRBV5-4 combines with J gene TRBJ2-5; 11 nucleotides match TRBD2. Germline CDR1 is SGHNT and CDR2 is YYREEE (reference sequence). The CDR3 is 16 residues long. V was pared by 0 bases and J by 2 bases, with 3 bases of the junction left unmatched. The CDR3 spells CASSLGLAGIQETQYF. CDR3 DNA sequence: TGTGCCAGCAGCTTGGGACTAGCGGGGATACAAGAGACCCAGTACTTC.

In this sample, this clone turned up once. The chain employs TRBV5-1 and TRBJ2-4; TRBD2 aligns across 7 bases. The CDR3 runs 16 residues. In germline, CDR1 is SGHRS, CDR2 YFSETQ. V shed 4 bases, J shed 6 bases, and the junction held 13 bases outside the gene matches. The CDR3 DNA follows: TGCGCCAGCAGCCCAACATCGACTAGCACAGGAAACATTCAGTACTTC. Amino acids: CASSPTSTSTGNIQYF. The whole variable domain, filled in from reference TRBV5-1 and TRBJ2-4, reads KAGVTQTPRYLIKTRGQQVTLSCSPISGHRSVSWYQQTPGQGLQFLFEYFSETQRNKGNFPGRFSGRQFSNSRSEMNVSTLELGDSALYLCASSPTSTSTGNIQYFGAGTRLSVL.

The genes are TRBV28 and TRBJ2-3, with D maybe TRBD1 (5 bases). The CDR3 consists of 12 residues. The germline CDR1 and CDR2 sequences are MDHEN and SYDVKM. With 9 bases removed from V and 2 bases from J, the gap between germline ends came to 9 bases. The CDR3 sequence is CASTGDTDTQYF. The CDR3 coding sequence is TGTGCCAGTACAGGTGACACAGATACGCAGTATTTT.

This clone was seen just once. The V call is TRBV7-9, the J call TRBJ1-1; D is unresolved. Between the trimmed V and J ends, which lost 5 bases and 2 bases, there was a span of 12 bases. The CDR3 consists of 14 residues. Germline lookup yields CDR1 SEHNR and CDR2 FQNEAQ (reference sequence). The CDR3 coding sequence is TGTGCCAGCAGCCAATCGGGGAAAAACACTGAAGCTTTCTTT. Residues: CASSQSGKNTEAFF.

In its sample, this clone was seen once. This rearrangement joins TRBV24-1 to TRBJ2-7; 9 nucleotides match TRBD2. The CDR3 has 15 amino acids. From germline, CDR1 is KGHDR and CDR2 SFDVKD. V gave up 9 bases and J gave up 5 bases; unmatched junction bases: 13. CDR3 protein: CATVRAGGLAHEQYF. CDR3 nucleotides: TGTGCCACCGTCCGAGCGGGAGGCCTCGCCCACGAGCAGTACTTC.

This chain joins TRBV12-3 or TRBV12-4 and TRBJ2-3; D might be TRBD2 (6 bases). CDR3 length: 12 residues. V lost 6 bases and J lost 4, with 8 bases in between. DNA for the CDR3: TGTGCCAGCAGCTCGGGGGCAGATACGCAGTATTTT. This encodes CASSSGADTQYF.

The rearrangement uses TRBV4-1 and TRBJ1-3; D remains ambiguous. Trimming took off 4 bases at V and 0 bases at J, with 10 bases between the two ends. There are 15 residues in the CDR3. Germline CDR1 is MGHRA and CDR2 is YSYEKL. The CDR3 DNA reads TGCGCCAGCAGCCGCCGGAGAGTCTCTGGAAACACCATATATTTT. Amino acids: CASSRRRVSGNTIYF.

This rearrangement joins TRBV7-9 to TRBJ1-1; D unclear. This CDR3 contains 13 residues. CDR1 SEHNR and CDR2 FQNEAQ come from the germline V gene (reference sequence). V was trimmed by 8 bases and J by 1 base, leaving 11 bases between them. CDR3 sequence: CASVPSSNTEAFF. CDR3 nucleotide sequence: TGTGCCAGCGTCCCTTCCTCGAACACTGAAGCTTTCTTT.

The chain joins TRBV7-8 to TRBJ1-1, with TRBD1 as a possible D gene (5 bases). Trimming cost V 4 bases and J 0 bases, with 9 bases left between them. The germline V gene encodes CDR1 SGHVS and CDR2 FQNEAQ. CDR3 size: 14 residues. CDR3 loop: CASSSTDMNTEAFF. The CDR3 nucleotides read TGTGCCAGCAGCTCGACAGACATGAACACTGAAGCTTTCTTT. The whole variable domain, filled in from reference TRBV7-8 and TRBJ1-1, reads GAGVSQSPRYKVAKRGQDVALRCDPISGHVSLFWYQQALGQGPEFLTYFQNEAQLDKSGLPSDRFFAERPEGSVSTLKIQRTQQEDSAVYLCASSSTDMNTEAFFGQGTRLTVV.

The chain uses TRBV15 and TRBJ1-1, with 9 bases identical to TRBD1. V lost 5 bases, J lost 4 bases, and 17 bases stayed unmatched. CDR1 and CDR2 from the germline V gene are LNHNV and YYDKDF (reference sequence). The CDR3 covers 18 residues. Here the CDR3 DNA reads TGTGCCACCAGCGGACAGGGGCTAGGTTCGTATTCGCGCACTGAAGCTTTCTTT. Translation: CATSGQGLGSYSRTEAFF.

Here the CDR3 DNA reads TGTGCCAGCAGTACCGGGACAGGCATGAACACTGAAGCTTTCTTT. Residues: CASSTGTGMNTEAFF. The V gene is TRBV28, the J gene TRBJ1-1; 8 positions agree with TRBD1. Germline CDR1 reads MDHEN; CDR2 reads SYDVKM. The CDR3 spans 15 residues. With V trimmed by 5 bases and J by 0 bases, 5 bases remained unmatched. The complete variable domain, with remaining parts taken from reference TRBV28 and TRBJ1-1, reads DVKVTQSSRYLVKRTGEKVFLECVQDMDHENMFWYRQDPGLGLRLIYFSYDVKMKEKGDIPEGYSVSREKKERFSLILESASTNQTSMYLCASSTGTGMNTEAFFGQGTRLTVV.

This clone was detected only once. The V and J genes are TRBV5-4 and TRBJ2-7, with 9 bases fitting TRBD1. Germline CDR1 is SGHNT and CDR2 is YYREEE (reference sequence). The CDR3 totals 15 residues. V was clipped by 4 bases and J by 3 bases; unmatched bases: 8. The CDR3 DNA follows: TGTGCCAGCAGCGGTTCTTGGGGACAGGGCTACGAGCAGTACTTC. It specifies CASSGSWGQGYEQYF.

The chain combines TRBV2 with TRBJ2-5, with D maybe TRBD2 (6 bases). From germline, CDR1 is SNHLY and CDR2 FYNNEI. Deletions cut 5 bases from V and 5 bases from J, with 15 bases between. This CDR3 is 14 amino acids long. The CDR3 DNA reads as TGTGCCAGCAGTATAGGGGTACGGGGGGAGACCCAGTACTTC. Its protein product is CASSIGVRGETQYF.

The gene calls are TRBV27 and TRBJ2-1, with TRBD2 matching over 11 bases. The germline V gene encodes CDR1 MNHEY and CDR2 SMNVEV (reference sequence). The CDR3 has 14 amino acids. V lost 7 bases, J lost 5 bases, and 4 bases stayed unmatched. The CDR3 coding sequence is TGTGCCAGCACGGTAGCGGGGGGGCACAATGAGCAGTTCTTC. Translating gives CASTVAGGHNEQFF.

The rearrangement links TRBV6-2 or TRBV6-3 to TRBJ1-1; 9 positions agree with TRBD1. V lost 2 bases to trimming and J lost 6 bases; unmatched junction nucleotides: 7. The CDR3 has 15 amino acids. The V gene's germline CDR1 is MNHEY and CDR2 SVGEGT. CDR3: CASSYGTGKKPEAFF. Written as DNA, the CDR3 is TGTGCCAGCAGTTACGGGACAGGGAAGAAACCTGAAGCTTTCTTT.

The genes are TRBV27 and TRBJ1-1, with D perhaps TRBD1 (6 bases). The ends were cut back, 4 bases at V and 4 bases at J, with 13 bases in the middle. The V gene's germline CDR1 is MNHEY and CDR2 SMNVEV (reference sequence). The CDR3 totals 14 residues. CDR3 residues: CASSSKTGFTEAFF. The CDR3 region has the DNA TGTGCCAGCAGTTCCAAAACAGGGTTCACTGAAGCTTTCTTT.

The chain links TRBV7-6 to TRBJ1-4; 9 bases line up with TRBD1. This CDR3 is 14 amino acids long. Losses at the gene ends were 5 bases for V and 6 bases for J; bases not matched to a gene: 4. Germline loops: CDR1 SGHVS, CDR2 FNYEAQ. The CDR3 region is CASSPDRGDEKLFF. The CDR3 DNA is TGTGCCAGCAGCCCGGACAGGGGCGATGAAAAACTGTTTTTT.

This chain links TRBV5-1 with TRBJ2-5, with TRBD1 matching over 8 bases. Germline-derived CDR1 and CDR2 are SGHRS and YFSETQ. Trimming removed 0 bases from V and 1 base from J; junction bases left unmatched: 2. The CDR3 sequence is 15 residues long. The CDR3 loop is CASSLGTGGQETQYF. The CDR3, as DNA: TGCGCCAGCAGCTTGGGCACAGGGGGCCAAGAGACCCAGTACTTC. Together with reference TRBV5-1 and TRBJ2-5, the CDR3 gives the full variable domain: KAGVTQTPRYLIKTRGQQVTLSCSPISGHRSVSWYQQTPGQGLQFLFEYFSETQRNKGNFPGRFSGRQFSNSRSEMNVSTLELGDSALYLCASSLGTGGQETQYFGPGTRLLVL.

CDR3 nucleotide sequence: TGTGCCAGCAGCACAGATGGGGATACGCAGTATTTT. It translates to CASSTDGDTQYF. V usage is TRBV9 and J usage is TRBJ2-3; D not certain. Trimming took 4 bases from V and 6 from J, leaving 9 bases between them. The CDR3 runs to 12 residues. Germline V gives CDR1 SGDLS, CDR2 YYNGEE. Using reference TRBV9 and TRBJ2-3 for the parts outside the CDR3, the full variable domain is DSGVTQTPKHLITATGQRVTLRCSPRSGDLSVYWYQQSLDQGLQFLIQYYNGEERAKGNILERFSAQQFPDLHSELNLSSLELGDSALYFCASSTDGDTQYFGPGTRLTVL.

This clone appeared once. V gene TRBV9 combines with J gene TRBJ2-2; D is unclear. The V gene lost 4 bases and the J gene lost 8 bases, with 18 bases spanning the gap. The V gene's germline CDR1 is SGDLS and CDR2 YYNGEE. The CDR3 sequence is 15 residues long. The CDR3 loop reads CASSTVPTPSGELFF. CDR3 sequence (DNA): TGTGCCAGCAGCACAGTCCCGACCCCCAGTGGGGAGCTGTTTTTT.

The chain has TRBV10-2 and TRBJ2-5; weak D call: TRBD2 (6 bases). The CDR3 consists of 12 residues. Germline V gives CDR1 WSHSY, CDR2 SAAADI. V gave up 10 bases and J gave up 4 bases, with 13 bases separating them. CDR3 loop: CATEAGGETQYF. In DNA form, the CDR3 reads TGCGCCACCGAAGCCGGGGGAGAGACCCAGTACTTC.

V usage is TRBV5-4 and J usage is TRBJ2-1; 9 bases align to TRBD2. The CDR3 runs to 18 residues. CDR1 and CDR2 from the germline V gene are SGHNT and YYREEE (reference sequence). V dropped 0 bases and J dropped 6; count of bases not matched to a gene: 13. DNA for the CDR3: TGTGCCAGCAGCTTGGAGCGCGGGGGGGCCTTAATGTCCAATGAGCAGTTCTTC. This translates into CASSLERGGALMSNEQFF.

J is TRBJ2-2 and V is TRBV6-5; D possibly corresponds to TRBD1 (6 bases). This CDR3 has 14 residues. Germline-derived CDR1 and CDR2 are MNHEY and SVGAGI. Trimming took 8 bases from V and 4 from J, leaving 14 bases between them. The CDR3 protein is CASETGAITGELFF. The CDR3 coding sequence is TGTGCCAGCGAGACAGGAGCAATCACCGGGGAGCTGTTTTTT.

The rearrangement joins TRBV28 to TRBJ1-3, with D unclear. The CDR3 runs 10 residues. CDR1 is MDHEN, CDR2 SYDVKM, per germline. Trimming left V 9 bases short and J 4 bases short, with 4 bases between. CDR3 protein: CASSGNTIYF. The DNA for the CDR3 is TGTGCCAGTTCGGGAAACACCATATATTTT.

V usage is TRBV18 and J usage is TRBJ1-4; D not resolved. Germline loops: CDR1 KGHSH, CDR2 LQKENI. V gave up 4 bases and J gave up 8 bases, with 20 bases separating them. CDR3 size: 16 residues. DNA for the CDR3: TGTGCCAGCTCACTGCAAGGTGCGGCCCTGCGGGAAAAACTGTTTTTT. This sequence encodes CASSLQGAALREKLFF.